A selection of T cell receptor beta chains follows, all from one sample in a study of cytomegalovirus exposure and HLA in healthy donors. TCRdb's table, derived via immunoSEQ multiplex PCR, lists solely in-frame clones and lacks some. Found here are around 200,000 clones, about 74% of them singletons; the top ten hold 15%. Sequenced material: PBMCs. Every receptor here comes from a man in his forties in good health and CMV-seronegative. Both conserved end residues are part of each CDR3. D genes are given only for firm matches. Clone size is not always given. Where it is, it says once, few, many or a class for expanded clones.

CDR3 length: 11; D gene: -; V gene: TRBV11-1; clone size: -; J gene: TRBJ2-5; CDR3 protein: CASSSRETQYF; CDR3 DNA: TGTGCCAGCAGCTCTCGGGAGACCCAGTACTTC
CDR3 length: 15; D gene: -; V gene: TRBV5-1; clone size: -; J gene: TRBJ2-2; CDR3 protein: CATRPIPENTGELFF; CDR3 DNA: TGCGCCACGAGGCCGATTCCTGAAAACACCGGGGAGCTGTTTTTT
CDR3 length: 13; D gene: -; V gene: TRBV2; clone size: -; J gene: TRBJ1-4; CDR3 protein: CASEQSTNEKLFF; CDR3 DNA: TGTGCCAGTGAACAGTCAACTAATGAAAAACTGTTTTTT
CDR3 length: 17; D gene: -; V gene: TRBV9; clone size: -; J gene: TRBJ1-5; CDR3 protein: CASSVGANRYSNQPQHF; CDR3 DNA: TGTGCCAGCAGCGTAGGAGCCAACAGGTATAGCAATCAGCCCCAGCATTTT
CDR3 length: 14; D gene: TRBD1; V gene: TRBV4-1; clone size: -; J gene: TRBJ2-1; CDR3 protein: CASSPGTGDNEQFF; CDR3 DNA: TGCGCCAGCAGCCCTGGGACAGGCGACAATGAGCAGTTCTTC
CDR3 length: 14; D gene: -; V gene: TRBV28; clone size: -; J gene: TRBJ2-1; CDR3 protein: CASSSGEIRNEQFF; CDR3 DNA: TGTGCCAGCAGTTCCGGGGAGATCCGAAATGAGCAGTTCTTC
CDR3 length: 15; D gene: -; V gene: TRBV7-9; clone size: -; J gene: TRBJ2-7; CDR3 protein: CASSSSTGYTYEQYF; CDR3 DNA: TGTGCCAGCAGCTCCTCGACAGGCTACACCTACGAGCAGTACTTC
CDR3 length: 13; D gene: -; V gene: TRBV10-1; clone size: -; J gene: TRBJ1-2; CDR3 protein: CASSERAGDGYTF; CDR3 DNA: TGCGCCAGCAGTGAGAGGGCAGGGGATGGCTACACCTTC
CDR3 length: 19; D gene: TRBD1; V gene: TRBV5-8; clone size: -; J gene: TRBJ2-6; CDR3 protein: CASSLLWDREALGANVLTF; CDR3 DNA: TGTGCCAGCAGCTTACTCTGGGACAGGGAGGCTTTGGGGGCCAACGTCCTGACTTTC
CDR3 length: 16; D gene: -; V gene: TRBV4-1; clone size: -; J gene: TRBJ1-2; CDR3 protein: CASSQDLERTIYGYTF; CDR3 DNA: TGCGCCAGCAGCCAAGATCTAGAGCGCACCATCTATGGCTACACCTTC
CDR3 length: 14; D gene: -; V gene: TRBV29-1; clone size: -; J gene: TRBJ1-1; CDR3 protein: CSVEDTARGTEAFF; CDR3 DNA: TGCAGCGTTGAAGATACAGCCCGGGGCACTGAAGCTTTCTTT
CDR3 length: 14; D gene: TRBD1; V gene: TRBV10-3; clone size: -; J gene: TRBJ2-7; CDR3 protein: CAIKDRGLSYEQYF; CDR3 DNA: TGTGCCATAAAGGACAGGGGGCTCTCCTACGAGCAGTACTTC
CDR3 length: 13; D gene: -; V gene: TRBV5-4; clone size: -; J gene: TRBJ2-3; CDR3 protein: CASSSELADTQYF; CDR3 DNA: TGTGCCAGCAGCTCGGAGCTGGCAGATACGCAGTATTTT
CDR3 length: 15; D gene: TRBD2; V gene: TRBV7-2; clone size: -; J gene: TRBJ2-1; CDR3 protein: CASSSTSGVTNEQFF; CDR3 DNA: TGTGCCAGCAGCTCGACTAGCGGGGTAACAAATGAGCAGTTCTTC
CDR3 length: 16; D gene: -; V gene: TRBV19; clone size: few; J gene: TRBJ1-1; CDR3 protein: CAIRTPGAPEDTEAFF; CDR3 DNA: TGTGCCATCCGAACACCAGGGGCCCCGGAGGACACTGAAGCTTTCTTT
CDR3 length: 15; D gene: TRBD1; V gene: TRBV13; clone size: -; J gene: TRBJ2-1; CDR3 protein: CASSFTGQGADEQFF; CDR3 DNA: TGTGCCAGCAGCTTTACCGGACAGGGGGCCGATGAGCAGTTCTTC
CDR3 length: 14; D gene: -; V gene: TRBV5-1; clone size: -; J gene: TRBJ2-2; CDR3 protein: CASSPKLAPGELFF; CDR3 DNA: TGCGCCAGCAGCCCCAAATTAGCCCCCGGGGAGCTGTTTTTT
CDR3 length: 18; D gene: TRBD1; V gene: TRBV7-9; clone size: -; J gene: TRBJ1-5; CDR3 protein: CASSLAPGTGGRGQPQHF; CDR3 DNA: TGTGCCAGCAGCTTAGCCCCCGGGACAGGGGGCCGGGGGCAGCCCCAGCATTTT
CDR3 length: 15; D gene: -; V gene: TRBV19; clone size: once; J gene: TRBJ2-7; CDR3 protein: CASSIALDSSYEQYF; CDR3 DNA: TGTGCCAGTAGTATAGCCCTAGACAGCTCCTACGAGCAGTACTTC
CDR3 length: 13; D gene: TRBD2; V gene: TRBV4-1; clone size: few; J gene: TRBJ2-1; CDR3 protein: CASTGLGNNEQFF; CDR3 DNA: TGCGCCAGCACCGGACTAGGAAACAATGAGCAGTTCTTC
CDR3 length: 15; D gene: TRBD1; V gene: TRBV6-1; clone size: -; J gene: TRBJ2-5; CDR3 protein: CASSEGAGGSETRYF; CDR3 DNA: TGTGCCAGCAGTGAAGGGGCAGGGGGCTCGGAGACCCGGTACTTC
CDR3 length: 15; D gene: -; V gene: TRBV10-3; clone size: -; J gene: TRBJ2-6; CDR3 protein: CAISTGTSGANVLTF; CDR3 DNA: TGTGCCATCAGTACAGGAACCTCTGGGGCCAACGTCCTGACTTTC
CDR3 length: 14; D gene: TRBD2; V gene: TRBV29-1; clone size: -; J gene: TRBJ2-3; CDR3 protein: CSMTSGTSTDTQYF; CDR3 DNA: TGCAGCATGACTAGCGGGACTAGCACAGATACGCAGTATTTT
CDR3 length: 13; D gene: -; V gene: TRBV29-1; clone size: -; J gene: TRBJ1-1; CDR3 protein: CSVDGQQNTEAFF; CDR3 DNA: TGCAGCGTTGATGGGCAGCAGAACACTGAAGCTTTCTTT
CDR3 length: 13; D gene: TRBD1; V gene: TRBV25-1; clone size: -; J gene: TRBJ2-7; CDR3 protein: CASSFQGAYEQYF; CDR3 DNA: TGTGCCAGCAGTTTTCAGGGGGCCTACGAGCAGTACTTC
CDR3 length: 14; D gene: -; V gene: TRBV2; clone size: -; J gene: TRBJ1-2; CDR3 protein: CASNPGRGAHGYTF; CDR3 DNA: TGTGCCAGCAACCCGGGGCGGGGGGCTCATGGCTACACCTTC
CDR3 length: 15; D gene: TRBD1; V gene: TRBV4-3; clone size: -; J gene: TRBJ2-1; CDR3 protein: CASSQEGQGINEQFF; CDR3 DNA: TGCGCCAGCAGCCAAGAGGGACAGGGTATCAATGAGCAGTTCTTC
CDR3 length: 16; D gene: TRBD2; V gene: TRBV5-1; clone size: -; J gene: TRBJ2-1; CDR3 protein: CASSSRGLAGVDEQFF; CDR3 DNA: TGCGCCAGCAGCTCCAGAGGGCTAGCGGGAGTGGATGAGCAGTTCTTC
CDR3 length: 19; D gene: -; V gene: TRBV21-1; clone size: -; J gene: TRBJ2-3; CDR3 protein: CASSKEGLGASGGRDTQYF; CDR3 DNA: TGTGCCAGCAGCAAAGAAGGACTAGGGGCTAGCGGGGGGCGTGATACGCAGTATTTT
CDR3 length: 16; D gene: -; V gene: TRBV7-3; clone size: -; J gene: TRBJ2-2; CDR3 protein: CASTKTGGGDTGELFF; CDR3 DNA: TGTGCCAGCACGAAAACAGGGGGGGGTGACACCGGGGAGCTGTTTTTT
CDR3 length: 12; D gene: -; V gene: TRBV9; clone size: -; J gene: TRBJ2-1; CDR3 protein: CASSPRDNEQFF; CDR3 DNA: TGTGCCAGCAGCCCCAGGGACAATGAGCAGTTCTTC
CDR3 length: 14; D gene: -; V gene: TRBV28; clone size: -; J gene: TRBJ1-6; CDR3 protein: CASSFGAYNSPLHF; CDR3 DNA: TGTGCCAGCAGTTTCGGGGCCTATAATTCACCCCTCCACTTT